These 22 T cell receptor beta chains were sequenced from one sample in a study of molecular identifiers for immune sequencing clone quantification. TCRdb processed the PCR reads anew with MiXCR; each CDR3 protein has one entry. Here the sample spans 100,000 or so distinct CDR3 sequences, approximately 40% being singletons. Sequencing was performed on naive CD8+ T cells from blood, with Jurkat cell RNA spiked in. As for subset: FACS-sorted CD8+CD4-CCR7+CD45RA+ naive T cells. These receptors all come from a human donor in good health. Some libraries in this study had Jurkat cell RNA spiked in.

The table lists this clonotype with many counts. The rearrangement joins TRBV4-3 to TRBJ1-5; 7 positions agree with TRBD1. The J segment lost 4 bases and the V segment lost 3 bases, leaving 6 bases of the junction unmatched. The CDR3 has 15 residues. Looked up from germline, CDR1 is LGHNA and CDR2 is YSLEER. The CDR3 region has the DNA TGCGCCAGCAGCCAGGTACAGGGGCATAATCAGCCCCAGCATTTT. Protein: CASSQVQGHNQPQHF.

The CDR3 protein is CATSDYGPRNEQFF. CDR3 nucleotides: TGTGCCACCAGTGATTATGGACCACGGAATGAGCAGTTCTTC. This chain joins TRBV24-1 and TRBJ2-1, with D unresolved. V lost 2 bases and J 7 bases, leaving 11 bases between the germline ends. CDR1 is KGHDR and CDR2 is SFDVKD in the germline V gene. This CDR3 comprises 14 residues.

On this clonotype: This sequence may be a read error, since a much larger clone differs from it by one base. The CDR3 DNA reads as TGTGCCAGCTGGTTAGGCAACATCCAAGATACGCAGTATTTT. Encoded protein: CASWLGNIQDTQYF. J is TRBJ2-3 and V is TRBV5-6; no definite D call. The germline V gene has CDR1 SGHDT and CDR2 YYEEEE. The CDR3 runs 14 residues. V lost 7 bases, J lost 5 bases, and 17 bases lay in between.

This chain connects TRBV7-9 to TRBJ1-2; the D is unclear. The CDR3 totals 16 residues. CDR1 and CDR2 from the germline V gene are SEHNR and FQNEAQ (reference sequence). V dropped 5 bases and J dropped 1 base, with 17 bases sitting between them. CDR3 in DNA: TGTGCCAGCAGCCCCCCCGGGTCGGGGATTAACTATGGCTACACCTTC. This encodes CASSPPGSGINYGYTF.

About this clonotype itself: Because the CDR3 is missing its conserved closing phenylalanine or tryptophan, this is likely a read error. V gene TRBV28 combines with J gene TRBJ1-4; D call uncertain. The CDR3 has 13 residues. Germline CDR1 MDHEN, CDR2 SYDVKM. Deletions cut 8 bases from V and 4 bases from J, with 11 bases between. CDR3 nucleotide sequence: TGTGCCAGCTTGGCAGCGTTTAATGAAAAACTGTTTATT. Its protein is CASLAAFNEKLFI.

The gene calls are TRBV9 and TRBJ2-3; no firm D call. Germline CDR1 reads SGDLS; CDR2 reads YYNGEE. The CDR3 runs 15 residues. V was pared by 0 bases and J by 4 bases, with 12 bases between. For the CDR3, the DNA is TGTGCCAGCAGCGTAGAAGGTTCGGACCCAGATACGCAGTATTTT. This encodes CASSVEGSDPDTQYF.

In its sample, this clonotype was seen many times. The chain couples TRBV12-3 or TRBV12-4 to TRBJ2-7, with D possibly TRBD2 on 5 matching bases. This CDR3 is built from 14 residues. V lost 3 bases and J lost 1, with 10 bases in between. The CDR3 loop is CASSFGESSYEQYF. The CDR3 nucleotides read TGTGCCAGCAGTTTTGGGGAGTCGTCCTACGAGCAGTACTTC.

This clonotype has ten or more counts. This chain uses TRBV4-1 with TRBJ2-3, with D unclear. The ends were cut back, 1 base at V and 4 bases at J, with 9 bases in the middle. Looked up from germline, CDR1 is MGHRA and CDR2 is YSYEKL. The CDR3 has 14 residues. In nucleotides, the CDR3 is TGCGCCAGCAGCCAAGGAACGTTCCCAGATACGCAGTATTTT. Its translation is CASSQGTFPDTQYF.

This rearrangement joins TRBV9 to TRBJ2-1, with D possibly TRBD2 on 5 matching bases. V lost 0 bases and J lost 0, with 19 bases in between. CDR3 size: 19 residues. Germline assignment: CDR1 SGDLS and CDR2 YYNGEE. In nucleotides, the CDR3 is TGTGCCAGCAGCGTAGCGTCAACTAGTCCACACAGCTCCTACAATGAGCAGTTCTTC. Its protein product is CASSVASTSPHSSYNEQFF.

The chain uses TRBV5-3 and TRBJ2-5; no clear D gene. TRBV5-3 is an open reading frame, and its role is uncertain. The CDR3 has 15 residues. Trimming took 8 bases from V and 4 from J, leaving 21 bases between them. DNA for the CDR3: TGTGCCAGCAGCCCGGCTTCGGGTCTCGGAGAGACCCAGTACTTC. It yields the protein CASSPASGLGETQYF.

Of note for this clonotype: A read error may account for a junction end that differs from germline. This sequence joins TRBV6-2 or TRBV6-3 and TRBJ2-7; 12 bases agree with TRBD1. The CDR3 has 17 amino acids. Looked up from germline, CDR1 is MNHEY and CDR2 is SVGEGT. The CDR3 spells CASIAPARDRGLYEQNF. CDR3 bases: TGTGCCAGCATAGCTCCGGCTCGGGACAGGGGGCTTTACGAGCAGAACTTC.

This clonotype occurred a few times. The V and J genes are TRBV7-9 and TRBJ2-7, with D possibly being TRBD2 (5 bases). Trimming shortened V by 4 bases and J by 2 bases, and 15 bases separated the two germline ends. Germline CDR1 and CDR2: SEHNR and FQNEAQ (reference sequence). CDR3 size: 15 residues. CDR3 region: CASSYDIRGTYEQYF. The DNA of the CDR3 is TGTGCCAGCAGCTACGACATTCGAGGGACCTACGAGCAGTACTTC.

This clonotype showed up many times. The DNA for the CDR3 is TGCAGTGCTACCTGGGACAGCTCTAAAGGTCAGCCCCAGCATTTT. As protein: CSATWDSSKGQPQHF. This chain links TRBV20-1 with TRBJ1-5; 7 nucleotides align to TRBD1. The CDR3 has 15 amino acids. Trimming took 4 bases from V and 6 from J; bases not matched to a gene: 12. Germline CDR1 reads DFQATT; CDR2 reads SNEGSKA (reference sequence).

The sample holds many counts of this clonotype. The chain carries TRBV2 and TRBJ2-3; D is possibly TRBD2 (6 bases). The CDR3 runs 12 residues. The V end lost 8 bases, the J end lost 4 bases, and 10 bases lay between the germline ends. Germline CDR1 is SNHLY and CDR2 is FYNNEI. In DNA form, the CDR3 reads TGTGCCAGCGGACTAACCCCAGATACGCAGTATTTT. Translating gives CASGLTPDTQYF.

The V call is TRBV28, the J call TRBJ1-5, with D possibly being TRBD1 (5 bases). Germline V gene lookup returns CDR1 MDHEN and CDR2 SYDVKM. The CDR3 extends over 14 amino acids. Trimming removed 8 bases at V and 4 bases at J, with 15 bases between. CDR3: CASGTPWGNQPQHF. The CDR3 region has the DNA TGTGCCAGCGGTACCCCATGGGGGAATCAGCCCCAGCATTTT.

The V call is TRBV12-3 or TRBV12-4, the J call TRBJ2-1, with D unclear. The CDR3 is 18 amino acids. The V and J ends lost 3 bases and 0 bases respectively, with 18 bases between them. CDR3 in amino acids: CASSFGDIDGSSYNEQFF. For the CDR3, the DNA is TGTGCCAGCAGTTTCGGTGACATAGACGGAAGCTCCTACAATGAGCAGTTCTTC.

The chain couples TRBV23-1 to TRBJ2-7; 8 bases are shared with TRBD1. TRBV23-1 is classed as an ORF, of uncertain function. V was pared by 1 base and J by 4 bases, with 3 bases of the junction left unmatched. The CDR3 length is 14 residues. The CDR3 sequence is CASSQFDRGYEQYF. Here the CDR3 DNA reads TGCGCCAGCAGTCAATTTGACAGGGGATACGAGCAGTACTTC.

The gene calls are TRBV19 and TRBJ2-1, with a weak D call TRBD1 (6 bases). V dropped 9 bases and J dropped 4 bases, with 13 bases sitting between them. The CDR3 covers 13 residues. Looked up from germline, CDR1 is LNHDA and CDR2 is SQIVND (reference sequence). The CDR3 DNA follows: TGTGCCAGCTCCGGGACAAATTACAATGAGCAGTTCTTC. Translation: CASSGTNYNEQFF.

Worth noting for this clonotype: This could be a read error, since a much larger clone is one nucleotide away. V and J are TRBV6-5 and TRBJ2-7; 7 nucleotides match TRBD1. V was clipped by 7 bases and J by 5 bases; unmatched bases: 8. Germline CDR1 is MNHEY and CDR2 is SVGAGI. The CDR3 is 13 amino acids. The CDR3 region is CASKEKGGHEQYF. The CDR3 region has the DNA TGTGCCAGCAAGGAGAAAGGGGGCCACGAGCAGTACTTC.

About this clonotype: This may stem from a read error, because a much larger clone lies one nucleotide away. This rearrangement joins TRBV28 to TRBJ2-2; D not certain. In germline, CDR1 is MDHEN, CDR2 SYDVKM. CDR3 length equals 18 residues. The CDR3, as DNA: TGTGTCAGCAGTTCATTCAGTACCCAATATGGGAACACCGGGGAGCTGTTTTTT. Protein product: CVSSSFSTQYGNTGELFF.

Comments on this clonotype: Possible read error: a much larger clone is one base away. The chain uses TRBV27 and TRBJ1-1; TRBD1 might be the D (6 bases). The CDR3 loop spans 13 amino acids. The V and J ends lost 6 bases and 10 bases respectively, with 18 bases between them. Germline V gene sequence: CDR1 MNHEY, CDR2 SMNVEV (reference sequence). This CDR3 is CASRVAGGAGAFF. In DNA form, the CDR3 reads TGTGCCAGCAGGGTAGCGGGGGGCGCTGGAGCTTTCTTT.

Only one count was recorded for this clonotype. This likely comes from a read error, as the CDR3 has no conserved phenylalanine or tryptophan at its end. The chain employs TRBV9 and TRBJ2-4, with D maybe TRBD2 (5 bases). CDR1 and CDR2 from the germline V gene are SGDLS and YYNGEE. Trimming left V 0 bases short and J 0 bases short, with 10 bases between. The CDR3 totals 16 residues. The CDR3 nucleotides are TGTGCCAGCAGCGTAGGCCTCGGGATAGCCAAAAACATTCAGTACTAC. Translating it yields CASSVGLGIAKNIQYY.